These 4 T cell receptor beta chains share one sample of origin, sequenced in a study of blood T cell repertoires in COVID-19. TCRdb's copy holds only in-frame clones and misses some; the assay was immunoSEQ multiplex PCR. The sample carries 330,000 or so clones, roughly 87% recorded once. Sequences were obtained from peripheral blood. The receptors derive from a man aged 25-45 years with COVID-19, enrolled during active disease.

The gene calls are TRBV7-3 and TRBJ2-2; D possibly corresponds to TRBD1 (5 bases). V was trimmed by 5 bases and J by 3 bases, leaving 10 bases between them. This CDR3 spans 14 amino acids. Germline V CDR1 and CDR2: SGHTA, FQGTGA. The CDR3 spells CASSPGFDTGELFF. In nucleotides, the CDR3 is TGTGCCAGCAGCCCAGGGTTCGACACCGGGGAGCTGTTTTTT.

The count of this clone is one. The chain has TRBV5-8 and TRBJ2-1; 9 nucleotides match TRBD2. The CDR3 extends over 20 amino acids. J lost 8 bases, V lost 0 bases, and 21 bases had no gene match. CDR1 SGHTS and CDR2 YDEGEE come from the germline V gene. In DNA form, the CDR3 reads TGTGCCAGCAGCTTGGCCCGGGACACGGAGCGGGAGGCTGCGGAGTATGAGCAGTTCTTC. The encoded protein is CASSLARDTEREAAEYEQFF.

This clone appeared a single time. V is TRBV7-9 and J is TRBJ1-5; TRBD1 matches at 7 bases. This CDR3 is 15 amino acids long. J gave up 5 bases and V 1 base, and 5 bases lay outside the gene matches. The germline V gene has CDR1 SEHNR and CDR2 FQNEAQ (reference sequence). The CDR3 bases are TGTGCCAGCAGCTTAGGACAGGGCGACTATCAGCCCCAGCATTTT. Its translation is CASSLGQGDYQPQHF.

The CDR3, as DNA: TGTGCCAGCAGTTACTCTAGCGGCCCTTCCTACGAGCAGTACTTC. This sequence encodes CASSYSSGPSYEQYF. The rearrangement joins TRBV27 to TRBJ2-7; TRBD2 agrees at 7 bases. Germline V gene lookup returns CDR1 MNHEY and CDR2 SMNVEV (reference sequence). Trimming cost V 4 bases and J 1 base; bases outside gene matches: 7. The CDR3 sequence is 15 residues long.